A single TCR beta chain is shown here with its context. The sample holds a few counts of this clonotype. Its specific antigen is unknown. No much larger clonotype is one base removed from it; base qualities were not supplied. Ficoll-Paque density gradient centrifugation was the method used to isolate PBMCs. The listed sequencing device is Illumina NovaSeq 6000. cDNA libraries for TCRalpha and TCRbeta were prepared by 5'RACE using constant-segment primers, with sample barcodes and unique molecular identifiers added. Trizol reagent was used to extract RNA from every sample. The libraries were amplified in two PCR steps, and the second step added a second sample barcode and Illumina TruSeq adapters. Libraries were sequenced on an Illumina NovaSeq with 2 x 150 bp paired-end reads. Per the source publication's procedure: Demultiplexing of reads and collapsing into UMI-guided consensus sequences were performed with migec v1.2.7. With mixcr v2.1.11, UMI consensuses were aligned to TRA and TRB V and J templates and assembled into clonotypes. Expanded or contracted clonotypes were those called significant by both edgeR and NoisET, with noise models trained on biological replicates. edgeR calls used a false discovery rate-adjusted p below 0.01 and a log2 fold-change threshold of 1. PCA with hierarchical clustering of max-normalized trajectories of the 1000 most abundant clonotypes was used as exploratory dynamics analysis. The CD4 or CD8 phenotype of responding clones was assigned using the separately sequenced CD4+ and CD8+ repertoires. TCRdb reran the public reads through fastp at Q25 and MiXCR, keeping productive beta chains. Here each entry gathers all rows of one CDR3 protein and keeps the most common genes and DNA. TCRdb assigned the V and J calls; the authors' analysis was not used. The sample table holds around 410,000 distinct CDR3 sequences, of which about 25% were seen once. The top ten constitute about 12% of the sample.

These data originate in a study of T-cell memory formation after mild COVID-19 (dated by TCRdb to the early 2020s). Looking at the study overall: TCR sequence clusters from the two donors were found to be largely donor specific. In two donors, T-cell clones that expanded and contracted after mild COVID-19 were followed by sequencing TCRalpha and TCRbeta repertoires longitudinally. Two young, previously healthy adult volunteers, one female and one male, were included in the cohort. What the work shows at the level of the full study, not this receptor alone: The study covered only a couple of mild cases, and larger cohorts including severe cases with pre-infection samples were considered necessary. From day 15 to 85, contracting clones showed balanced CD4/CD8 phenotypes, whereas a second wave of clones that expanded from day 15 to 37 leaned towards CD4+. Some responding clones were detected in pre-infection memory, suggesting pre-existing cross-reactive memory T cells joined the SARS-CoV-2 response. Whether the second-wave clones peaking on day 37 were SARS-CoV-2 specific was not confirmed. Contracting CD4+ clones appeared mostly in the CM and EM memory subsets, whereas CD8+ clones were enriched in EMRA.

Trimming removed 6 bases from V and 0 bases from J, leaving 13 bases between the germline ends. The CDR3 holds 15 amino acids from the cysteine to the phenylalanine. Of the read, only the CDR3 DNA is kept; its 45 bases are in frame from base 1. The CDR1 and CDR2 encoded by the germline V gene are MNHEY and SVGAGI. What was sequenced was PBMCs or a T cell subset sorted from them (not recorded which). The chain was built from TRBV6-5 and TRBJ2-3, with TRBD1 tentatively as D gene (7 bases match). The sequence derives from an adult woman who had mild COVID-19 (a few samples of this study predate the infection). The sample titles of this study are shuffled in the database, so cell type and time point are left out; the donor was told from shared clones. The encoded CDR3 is CASSEQGTSTDTQYF. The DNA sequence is TGTGCCAGCAGCGAACAGGGGACTAGCACAGATACGCAGTATTTT.